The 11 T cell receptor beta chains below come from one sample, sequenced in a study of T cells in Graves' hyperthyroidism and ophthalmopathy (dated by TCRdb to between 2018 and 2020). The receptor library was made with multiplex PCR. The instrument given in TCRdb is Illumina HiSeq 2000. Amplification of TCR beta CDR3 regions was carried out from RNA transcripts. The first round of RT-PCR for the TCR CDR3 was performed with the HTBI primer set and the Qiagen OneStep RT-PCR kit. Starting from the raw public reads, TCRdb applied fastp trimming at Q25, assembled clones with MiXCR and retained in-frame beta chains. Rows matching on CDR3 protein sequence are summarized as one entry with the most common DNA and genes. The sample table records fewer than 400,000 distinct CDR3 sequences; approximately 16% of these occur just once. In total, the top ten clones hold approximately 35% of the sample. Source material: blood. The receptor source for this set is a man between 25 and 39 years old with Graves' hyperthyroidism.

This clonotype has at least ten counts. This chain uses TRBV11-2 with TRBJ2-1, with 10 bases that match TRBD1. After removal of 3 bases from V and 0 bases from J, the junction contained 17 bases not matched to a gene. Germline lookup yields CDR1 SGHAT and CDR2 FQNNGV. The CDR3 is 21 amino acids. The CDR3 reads CASSFRPQTGGEFTSYNEQFF. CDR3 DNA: TGTGCCAGCAGCTTTAGGCCTCAGACAGGGGGCGAGTTCACCTCCTACAATGAGCAGTTCTTC.

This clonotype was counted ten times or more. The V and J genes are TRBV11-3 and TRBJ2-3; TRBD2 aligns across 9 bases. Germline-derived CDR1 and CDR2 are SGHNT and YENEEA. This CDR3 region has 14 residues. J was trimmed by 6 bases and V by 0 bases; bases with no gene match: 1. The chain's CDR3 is CASSLDAGGDTQYF. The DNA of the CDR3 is TGTGCCAGCAGCTTAGATGCGGGAGGGGATACGCAGTATTTT. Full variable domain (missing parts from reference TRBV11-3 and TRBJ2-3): EAGVVQSPRYKIIEKKQPVAFWCNPISGHNTLYWYLQNLGQGPELLIRYENEEAVDDSQLPKDRFSAERLKGVDSTLKIQPAELGDSAVYLCASSLDAGGDTQYFGPGTRLTVL.

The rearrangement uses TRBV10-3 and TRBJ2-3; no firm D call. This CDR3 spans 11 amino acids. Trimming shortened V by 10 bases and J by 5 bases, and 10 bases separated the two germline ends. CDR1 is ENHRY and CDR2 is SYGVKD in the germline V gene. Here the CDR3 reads CASKGGDTQYF. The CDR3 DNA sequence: TGTGCCAGCAAGGGCGGAGATACGCAGTATTTT.

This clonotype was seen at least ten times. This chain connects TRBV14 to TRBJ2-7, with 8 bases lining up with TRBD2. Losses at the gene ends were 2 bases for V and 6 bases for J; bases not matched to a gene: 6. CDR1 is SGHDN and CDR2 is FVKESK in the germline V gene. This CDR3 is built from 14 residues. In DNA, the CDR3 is TGTGCCAGCAGCCAAATACAAAGCGGGAGCGAGCAGTACTTC. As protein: CASSQIQSGSEQYF.

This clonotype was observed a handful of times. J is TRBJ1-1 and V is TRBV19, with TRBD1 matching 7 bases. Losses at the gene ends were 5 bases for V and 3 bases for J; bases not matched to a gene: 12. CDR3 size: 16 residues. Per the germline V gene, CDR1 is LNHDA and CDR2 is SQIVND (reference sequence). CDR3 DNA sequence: TGTGCCAGTAGTGACTCGACAGGGTTGGGGGACACTGAAGCTTTCTTT. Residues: CASSDSTGLGDTEAFF.

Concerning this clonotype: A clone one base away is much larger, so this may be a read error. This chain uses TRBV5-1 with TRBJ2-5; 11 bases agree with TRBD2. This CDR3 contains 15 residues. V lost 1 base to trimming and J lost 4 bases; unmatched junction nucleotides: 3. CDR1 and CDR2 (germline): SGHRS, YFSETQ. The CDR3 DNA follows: TGCGCCAGCAGCTTGTTAGCGGGAGGGGGAGAGACCCAGTACTTC. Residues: CASSLLAGGGETQYF. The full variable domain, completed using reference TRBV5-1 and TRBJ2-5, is KAGVTQTPRYLIKTRGQQVTLSCSPISGHRSVSWYQQTPGQGLQFLFEYFSETQRNKGNFPGRFSGRQFSNSRSEMNVSTLELGDSALYLCASSLLAGGGETQYFGPGTRLLVL.

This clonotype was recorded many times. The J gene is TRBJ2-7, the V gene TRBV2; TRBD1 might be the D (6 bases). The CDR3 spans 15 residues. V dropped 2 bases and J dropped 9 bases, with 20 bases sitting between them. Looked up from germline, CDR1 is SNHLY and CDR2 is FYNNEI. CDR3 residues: CASSEMRTATVGQYF. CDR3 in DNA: TGTGCCAGCAGTGAAATGAGGACAGCTACTGTCGGGCAGTACTTC.

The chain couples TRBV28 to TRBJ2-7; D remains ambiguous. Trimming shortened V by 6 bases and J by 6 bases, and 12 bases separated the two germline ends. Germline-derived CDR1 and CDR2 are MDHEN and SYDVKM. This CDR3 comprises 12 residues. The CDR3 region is CASSRPPGEQYF. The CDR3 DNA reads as TGTGCCAGCAGCAGGCCCCCTGGCGAGCAGTACTTC.

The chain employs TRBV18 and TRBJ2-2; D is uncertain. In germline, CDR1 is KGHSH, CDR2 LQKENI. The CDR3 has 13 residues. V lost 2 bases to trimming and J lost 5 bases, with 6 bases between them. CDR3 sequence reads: CASSPDVTGELFF. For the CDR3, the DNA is TGTGCCAGCTCACCAGACGTTACCGGGGAGCTGTTTTTT.

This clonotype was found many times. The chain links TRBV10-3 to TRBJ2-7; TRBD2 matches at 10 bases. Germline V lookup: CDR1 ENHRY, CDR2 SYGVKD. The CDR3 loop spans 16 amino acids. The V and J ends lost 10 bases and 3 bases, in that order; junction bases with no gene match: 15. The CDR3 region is CATRAGEREGRYEQYF. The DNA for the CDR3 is TGTGCCACCCGGGCGGGTGAGCGGGAGGGCCGCTACGAGCAGTACTTC.

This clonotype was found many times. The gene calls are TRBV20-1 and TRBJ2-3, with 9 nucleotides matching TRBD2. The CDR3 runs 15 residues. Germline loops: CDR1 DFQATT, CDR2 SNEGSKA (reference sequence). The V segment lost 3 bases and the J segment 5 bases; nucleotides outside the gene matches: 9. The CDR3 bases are TGCAGTGCTAGTGACGGGAGAGCGGGGGGAGATACGCAGTATTTT. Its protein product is CSASDGRAGGDTQYF.